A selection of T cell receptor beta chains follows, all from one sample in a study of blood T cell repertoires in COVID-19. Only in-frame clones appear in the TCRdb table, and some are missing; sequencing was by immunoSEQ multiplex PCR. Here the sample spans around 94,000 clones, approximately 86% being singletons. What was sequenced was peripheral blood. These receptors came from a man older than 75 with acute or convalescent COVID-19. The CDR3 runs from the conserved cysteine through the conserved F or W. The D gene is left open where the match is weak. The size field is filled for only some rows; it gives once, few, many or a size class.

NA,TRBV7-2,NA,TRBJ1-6,TGTGCCAGCAGCCCAAGGGCGGGAAACCGAGGAAATTCACCCCTCCACTTT,CASSPRAGNRGNSPLHF
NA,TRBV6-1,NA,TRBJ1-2,TGTGCCAGCAGTGACAGGGCGACTGGCTACACCTTC,CASSDRATGYTF
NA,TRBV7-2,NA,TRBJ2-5,TGTGCCAGCAGCATACGCAGCGGGCAAGAGACCCAGTACTTC,CASSIRSGQETQYF
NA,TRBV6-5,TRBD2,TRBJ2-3,TGTGCCAGCACCGTAGCGGGGGCAAGCACAGATACGCAGTATTTT,CASTVAGASTDTQYF
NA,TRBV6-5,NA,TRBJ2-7,TGTGCCAGCAGCTGGCAGTACCCCTACGAGCAGTACTTC,CASSWQYPYEQYF
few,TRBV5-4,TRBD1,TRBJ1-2,TGTGCCAGCAGCTCGGACAGGGCGAACTATGGCTACACCTTC,CASSSDRANYGYTF
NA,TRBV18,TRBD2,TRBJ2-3,TGTGCCAGCTCACCACCCGCGGGAGTGGTAGATACGCAGTATTTT,CASSPPAGVVDTQYF
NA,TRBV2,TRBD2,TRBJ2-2,TGTGCCAGCAAACCGGGACTAAACACCGGGGAGCTGTTTTTT,CASKPGLNTGELFF
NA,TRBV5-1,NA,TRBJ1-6,TGCGCCAGCAGCTTGCTCTCGAGCTCCTATAATTCACCCCTCCACTTT,CASSLLSSSYNSPLHF
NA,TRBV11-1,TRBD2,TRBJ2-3,TGTGCCAGCAGCTTAGCATCCACTAGCGGCACAGATACGCAGTATTTT,CASSLASTSGTDTQYF
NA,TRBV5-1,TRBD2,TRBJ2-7,TGCGCCAGCAGCTTGGCGGCTAGCGGGAGGGCCGGGTACGAGCAGTACTTC,CASSLAASGRAGYEQYF
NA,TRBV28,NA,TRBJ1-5,TGTGCCAGCAGTTCAGGGAATCAGCCCCAGCATTTT,CASSSGNQPQHF
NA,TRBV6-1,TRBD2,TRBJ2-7,TGTGCCAGCAGTGAACTGACTAGCGGGAGTCAAACCTCCTACGAGCAGTACTTC,CASSELTSGSQTSYEQYF
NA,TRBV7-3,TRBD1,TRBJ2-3,TGTGCCAGCAGCCCCCAGGGGGCCGAGGATACGCAGTATTTT,CASSPQGAEDTQYF
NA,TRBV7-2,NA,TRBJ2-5,TGTGCCAGCAGCGCCCTAGGCGGGCTGGATGGAGAGACCCAGTACTTC,CASSALGGLDGETQYF
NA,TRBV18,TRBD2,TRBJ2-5,TGTGCCAGCTCATCTAGGACTAGCGGGAGGGCCGACAAGACCCAGTACTTC,CASSSRTSGRADKTQYF
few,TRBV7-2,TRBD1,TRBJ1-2,TGTGCCAGCAGCTTAGTGACAGGGGTTGGCTATGGCTACACCTTC,CASSLVTGVGYGYTF
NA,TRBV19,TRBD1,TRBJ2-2,TGTGCCAGTAGGACCGGGACAGACGTTTTGGGGGAGCTGTTTTTT,CASRTGTDVLGELFF
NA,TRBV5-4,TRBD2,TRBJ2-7,TGTGCCAGCAGCCGGGGAGGTTTTAGCGGGTCCTACGAGCAGTACTTC,CASSRGGFSGSYEQYF
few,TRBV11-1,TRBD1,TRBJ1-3,TGTGCCAGCAGCCGGGACAGGGGAGATGGAAACACCATATATTTT,CASSRDRGDGNTIYF
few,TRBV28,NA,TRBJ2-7,TGTGCCAGCAGTTTCGAGACTTTCTACGAGCAGTACTTC,CASSFETFYEQYF
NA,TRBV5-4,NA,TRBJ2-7,TGTGCCAGCAGTAATAAGGGGACCTACGAGCAGTACTTC,CASSNKGTYEQYF
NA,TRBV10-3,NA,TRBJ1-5,TGTGCCATCAGTGAGACTTTAGGGGTCTCCAATCAGCCCCAGCATTTT,CAISETLGVSNQPQHF
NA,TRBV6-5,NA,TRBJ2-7,TGTGCCAGCATGGGGTACAGGGTCAACTCCTACGAGCAGTACTTC,CASMGYRVNSYEQYF
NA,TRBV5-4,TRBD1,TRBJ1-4,TGTGCCAGCAGCGAGGGCGGGACAGGGGATGAAAAACTGTTTTTT,CASSEGGTGDEKLFF
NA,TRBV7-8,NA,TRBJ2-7,TGTGCCAGCAGCTTAGGCTTCGGTCAGGGGAGTTTCTACGAGCAGTACTTC,CASSLGFGQGSFYEQYF
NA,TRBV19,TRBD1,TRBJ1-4,TGTGCCAGTACTACGGGACAGGGCTATGAAAAACTGTTTTTT,CASTTGQGYEKLFF
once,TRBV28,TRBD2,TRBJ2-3,TGTGCCAGCAGTGAAGCGGGGCGCACAGATACGCAGTATTTT,CASSEAGRTDTQYF
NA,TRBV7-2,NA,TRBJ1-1,TGTGCCAGCAGCTTTTCCGGGGGTGGAGGAACTGAAGCTTTCTTT,CASSFSGGGGTEAFF
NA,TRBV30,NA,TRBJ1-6,TGTGCCTGGAGTGCTTTCCGGGGTTCACCCCTCCACTTT,CAWSAFRGSPLHF
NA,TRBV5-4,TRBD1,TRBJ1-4,TGTGCCAGCAGCCAGGGACAGAACAATGAAAAACTGTTTTTT,CASSQGQNNEKLFF
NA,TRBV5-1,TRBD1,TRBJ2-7,TGCGCCAGCAGCGCGGACAGGGGGTATGATGGCGAGCAGTACTTC,CASSADRGYDGEQYF
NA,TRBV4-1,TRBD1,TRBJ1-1,TGCGCCAGCAGCCAGGCGGGACAGACCAACACTGAAGCTTTCTTT,CASSQAGQTNTEAFF
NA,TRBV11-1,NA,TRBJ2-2,TGTGCCAGCAGCCCCCAGGGCCACCCGAACACCGGGGAGCTGTTTTTT,CASSPQGHPNTGELFF
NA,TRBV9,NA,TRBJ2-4,TGTGCCAGCAGCGGCCCACATCCCAACATTCAGTACTTC,CASSGPHPNIQYF
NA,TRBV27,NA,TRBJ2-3,TGTGCCAGCAGTTTAGAGGGGGGGGCCTACACAGATACGCAGTATTTT,CASSLEGGAYTDTQYF
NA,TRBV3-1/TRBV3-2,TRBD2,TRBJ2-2,TGTGCCAGCAGCCAAGGGAGGGAGGGCACCGGGGAGCTGTTTTTT,CASSQGREGTGELFF
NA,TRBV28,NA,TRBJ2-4,TGTGCCAGCAGTGCCTTGGACAGACCTGGGGACTTC,CASSALDRPGDF
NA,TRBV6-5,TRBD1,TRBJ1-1,TGTGCCAGCAGGACGCGACAGGGGCCGAACACTGAAGCTTTCTTT,CASRTRQGPNTEAFF
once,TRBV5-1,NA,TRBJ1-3,TGCGCCAGCAGCTTTACAGGGAACTCTGGAAACACCATATATTTT,CASSFTGNSGNTIYF
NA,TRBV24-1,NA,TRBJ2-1,TGTGCCACCAGTGATCCTTCCGGGACAAATGAGCAGTTCTTC,CATSDPSGTNEQFF
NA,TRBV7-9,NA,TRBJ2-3,TGTGCCAGCAGCTTAGAGGACACGTTCACAGATACGCAGTATTTT,CASSLEDTFTDTQYF